This T cell receptor beta chain derives from a study of T cell changes during pregnancy in multiple sclerosis. The CDR3 is 14 amino acids. Germline loops: CDR1 LGHNT, CDR2 FRNRAP. J was trimmed by 0 bases and V by 3 bases; bases with no gene match: 2. Data came from immunoSEQ multiplex PCR; TCRdb stores just in-frame clones and leaves some out. This table has roughly 20,000 clones, 88% appearing once. This chain links TRBV12-5 with TRBJ2-7, with TRBD1 matching 7 bases. The starting material was CD8+ T cells from peripheral blood mononuclear cells, obtained after pregnancy. This TCR was sampled from a female donor in good health, enrolled as a control in a pregnancy study. The CDR3 region has the DNA TGTGCTAGTGGTTTAAGGGGGCTCTCCTACGAGCAGTACTTC. Protein product: CASGLRGLSYEQYF.